This is a list of T cell receptor beta chains from one sample in a study of CD8+ T cells in alopecia areata. Generated by immunoSEQ multiplex PCR, the TCRdb table keeps only in-frame clones and is missing some. The sample includes around 270,000 clones, 55% to 70% of them seen just once. Source: CD4+ T cells sorted from blood, taken at week 24, from a patient treated with tofacitinib. The receptors stem from a human donor with alopecia areata. CDR3s include the opening cysteine and the closing phenylalanine or tryptophan. A D gene is named only where the DNA matches it firmly. Not every row has a clone size; where given, it reads once, few, many or a size class.

size,V,D,J,DNA,CDR3
few,TRBV14,NA,TRBJ2-7,TGTGCCAGCAGCCAACCAGGGGGGCTACCAGAGCAGTACTTC,CASSQPGGLPEQYF
NA,TRBV7-2,NA,TRBJ2-3,TGTGCCAGCAGTTTAGGGGGGGCCTTCGGCACAGATACGCAGTATTTT,CASSLGGAFGTDTQYF
NA,TRBV2,NA,TRBJ1-4,TGTGCCAGCAGTGAACTATCTGGGACGGATGAAAAACTGTTTTTT,CASSELSGTDEKLFF
NA,TRBV28,NA,TRBJ1-2,TGTGCCAGCAGTTACCTCTATGGCTACACCTTC,CASSYLYGYTF
few,TRBV4-3,TRBD1,TRBJ1-4,TGCGCCAGCAGCCAAGTTGGGACAGAGAATGAAAAACTGTTTTTT,CASSQVGTENEKLFF
NA,TRBV4-1,NA,TRBJ2-7,TGCGCCAGCAGACAAGATGGAGACGAGCAGTACTTC,CASRQDGDEQYF
once,TRBV5-1,TRBD1,TRBJ2-4,TGCGCCAGCAGCTTGGATGGACAGGGTAGAAACATTCAGTACTTC,CASSLDGQGRNIQYF
NA,TRBV6-1,NA,TRBJ1-5,TGTGCCAGCAGTCCCCAGGGTTTGGGCAATCAGCCCCAGCATTTT,CASSPQGLGNQPQHF
once,TRBV2,TRBD1,TRBJ2-3,TGTGCCAGCAGTATCGACAGGGTTTCAGATACGCAGTATTTT,CASSIDRVSDTQYF
few,TRBV5-1,NA,TRBJ2-3,TGCGCCAGCAGCTTGGAGGACGTCACAGATACGCAGTATTTT,CASSLEDVTDTQYF
NA,TRBV29-1,NA,TRBJ2-5,TGCAGCGTTGAAGGCCAAGGCGAGACCCAGTACTTC,CSVEGQGETQYF
NA,TRBV6-1,NA,TRBJ2-3,TGTGCCAGCAGTGTGGACCTGGAGGTGCAGTATTTT,CASSVDLEVQYF
NA,TRBV28,TRBD1,TRBJ1-2,TGTGCCAGCACCCCGGGACAGGGAAGATTGGGCGGCTACACCTTC,CASTPGQGRLGGYTF
NA,TRBV4-1,NA,TRBJ2-7,TGCGCCAGCAGCCTACCGTCTGGGGAGCAGTACTTC,CASSLPSGEQYF
NA,TRBV29-1,TRBD2,TRBJ2-3,TGCAGCGTTGATGGGGCTAGCGGGGGGGCCCAAGATACGCAGTATTTT,CSVDGASGGAQDTQYF
NA,TRBV30,TRBD1,TRBJ1-2,TGTGCCGGAGGCAGGGGGGCTAACTATGGCTACACCTTC,CAGGRGANYGYTF
NA,TRBV7-8,TRBD1,TRBJ2-1,TGTGCCAGCAGCTATGTGCCTACTCGGGACAGGCGCTACAATGAGCAGTTCTTC,CASSYVPTRDRRYNEQFF
once,TRBV29-1,NA,TRBJ1-3,TGCAGCGTAGCTACGAAACAGACGGGAAACACCATATATTTT,CSVATKQTGNTIYF